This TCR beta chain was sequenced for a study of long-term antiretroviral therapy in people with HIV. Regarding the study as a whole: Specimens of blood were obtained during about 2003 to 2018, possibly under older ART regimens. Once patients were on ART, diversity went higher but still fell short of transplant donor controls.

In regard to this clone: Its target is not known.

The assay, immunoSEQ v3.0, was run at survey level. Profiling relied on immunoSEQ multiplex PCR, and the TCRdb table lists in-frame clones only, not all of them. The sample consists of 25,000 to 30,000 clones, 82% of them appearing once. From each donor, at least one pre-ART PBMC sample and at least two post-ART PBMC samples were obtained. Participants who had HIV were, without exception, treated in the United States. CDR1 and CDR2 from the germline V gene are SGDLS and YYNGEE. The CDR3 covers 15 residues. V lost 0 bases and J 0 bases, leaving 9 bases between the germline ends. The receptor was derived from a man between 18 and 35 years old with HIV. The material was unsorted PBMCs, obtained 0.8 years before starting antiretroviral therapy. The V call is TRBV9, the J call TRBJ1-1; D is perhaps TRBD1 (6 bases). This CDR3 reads CASSVGGGLNTEAFF. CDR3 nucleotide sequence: TGTGCCAGCAGCGTAGGCGGGGGCCTGAACACTGAAGCTTTCTTT.